This T cell receptor (beta chain) was sequenced for a study of blood T cell repertoires in COVID-19. Background on the study: Acute-phase and convalescent COVID-19 samples originated in the United States, Italy and Spain. The analysed material was cDNA or gDNA that came from T cells, B-cell-depleted T cells, or PBMCs.

Authors' analysis steps: Reference gene primer amplification yielded estimated nucleated cell counts. Data came from immunoSEQ multiplex PCR; TCRdb stores just in-frame clones and leaves some out. Clone size and the V and J calls come from that table; the DNA yielded D and trimming. The table shows more than 300,000 clones, with around 91% occurring only once. The V end was cut by 7 bases, the J end by 6 bases, with 18 bases between. CDR3 size: 14 residues. Germline-derived CDR1 and CDR2 are LNHDA and SQIVND (reference sequence). This chain joins TRBV19 and TRBJ1-1, with D possibly matching TRBD1 (5 bases). The source is a woman under 30 who had recovered from COVID-19. The specimen was peripheral blood. The CDR3, as DNA: TGTGCCAGTACCCCGGGGGTTGGCGGGGCTGAAGCTTTCTTT. It yields the protein CASTPGVGGAEAFF. The full variable domain, rest sourced from reference TRBV19 and TRBJ1-1, is DGGITQSPKYLFRKEGQNVTLSCEQNLNHDAMYWYRQDPGQGLRLIYYSQIVNDFQKGDIAEGYSVSREKKESFPLTVTSAQKNPTAFYLCASTPGVGGAEAFFGQGTRLTVV.